This T cell receptor beta chain was recovered during a study of T cell responses to AZD1222 COVID-19 vaccine. Study observations and caveats: It should be noted that donors were predominantly white British and more often female, and clonal diversity was possibly underestimated. It was only 6 or 7 AZD1222 recipients who were seropositive at baseline. In the spike-specific TCR repertoire, nearly half reportedly target unmutated variant regions.

A note on this clone: As yet, its antigen is unknown.

This table comes from immunoSEQ multiplex PCR, and its TCRdb copy is limited to in-frame clones, with some not included. The repertoire holds tens of thousands of clones, with roughly 85% as singletons. Second doses were pooled across both intervals (about 4 or about 12 weeks). CDR3 length: 19 amino acids. Per the germline V gene, CDR1 is SGDLS and CDR2 is YYNGEE. With 3 bases removed from V and 2 bases from J, the gap between germline ends came to 21 bases. The sequences come from peripheral blood, collected 28 days after the second AZD1222 dose. The chain recombines TRBV9 with TRBJ2-6, with D possibly TRBD1 on 5 matching bases. The TCR originated in an adult who received the AZD1222 COVID-19 vaccine. The CDR3 loop is CASSGRRVLSKAGANVLTF. The CDR3 DNA reads TGTGCCAGCAGCGGACGCAGGGTGCTCTCTAAGGCTGGGGCCAACGTCCTGACTTTC.